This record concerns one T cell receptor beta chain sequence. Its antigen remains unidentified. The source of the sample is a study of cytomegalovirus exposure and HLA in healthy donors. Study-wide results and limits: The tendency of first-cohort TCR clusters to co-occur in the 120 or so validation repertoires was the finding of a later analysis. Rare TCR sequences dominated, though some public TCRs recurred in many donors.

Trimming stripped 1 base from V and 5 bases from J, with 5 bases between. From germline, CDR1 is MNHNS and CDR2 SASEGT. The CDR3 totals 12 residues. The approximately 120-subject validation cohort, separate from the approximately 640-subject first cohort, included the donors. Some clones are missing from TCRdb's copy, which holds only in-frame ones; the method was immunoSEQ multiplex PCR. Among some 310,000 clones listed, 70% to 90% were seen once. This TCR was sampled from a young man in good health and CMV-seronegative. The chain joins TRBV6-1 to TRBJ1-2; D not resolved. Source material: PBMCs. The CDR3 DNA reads TGTGCCAGCAGTGAAGGTCGGTATGGCTACACCTTC. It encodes CASSEGRYGYTF.